Sequencing of this T cell receptor beta chain was carried out in a study of shared clonotypes between healthy human individuals. Study-wide findings and caveats: A generally larger estimated richness was seen in naive subsets than in memory subsets.

The V gene's germline CDR1 is SGHVS and CDR2 FNYEAQ. This CDR3 spans 14 amino acids. Trimming cost V 7 bases and J 2 bases, with 13 bases left between them. Naive CD8 isolation took CD45RO-negative cells positively selected for CCR7 and excluded terminally differentiated effector memory CD45RA+ cells. Authors' processing steps: As immunoSEQ supplied junction-only sequences (without quality scores), filtering differed. Clones were read by immunoSEQ multiplex PCR, and TCRdb kept only the in-frame ones, dropping some. V and J calls and clone size come straight from that table; D and trimming were deduced from the DNA. The sample records about 870,000 clones, 90% to 95% being singletons. Concerning this clone: The antigen is undetermined.

Sequencing was performed on naive CD8+ T cells sorted from blood. The J gene is TRBJ2-3, the V gene TRBV7-6; D is undetermined. The receptor was derived from a young man in good health. The CDR3, as DNA: TGTGCCAGCACCCTGTTGGGTGACACAGATACGCAGTATTTT. Translating it yields CASTLLGDTDTQYF.